Each of the 2 T cell receptor beta chains below was sequenced from the same sample in a study of T cells in Graves' hyperthyroidism and ophthalmopathy. RNA transcripts were the template for amplifying TCR beta CDR3 regions. A first-round RT-PCR of the TCR CDR3 used the HTBI primer set. MiXCR, run by TCRdb on the multiplex PCR reads, gives a single entry per CDR3 protein. The data hold 550,000 to 700,000 distinct CDR3 sequences, with about 14% observed a single time. Sequencing was carried out using blood. These receptors were obtained from a woman in her 40s with Graves' ophthalmopathy.

This clonotype was counted at least ten times. V and J are TRBV7-9 and TRBJ2-7; TRBD2 is a possible D gene (6 bases). CDR1 SEHNR and CDR2 FQNEAQ come from the germline V gene (reference sequence). Trimming left V 5 bases short and J 5 bases short, with 13 bases between. The CDR3 extends over 13 amino acids. This chain's CDR3 is CASSRFGGNEQYF. CDR3 DNA sequence: TGTGCCAGCAGCCGTTTTGGCGGGAACGAGCAGTACTTC.

This clonotype was seen at least ten times. V and J are TRBV7-8 and TRBJ1-2; possible D gene TRBD1, 6 bases. The CDR3 has 18 amino acids. V was clipped by 0 bases and J by 1 base, with 18 bases between them. CDR1 and CDR2 from the germline V gene are SGHVS and FQNEAQ. The CDR3 loop is CASSLARGHFAVNYGYTF. CDR3 nucleotide sequence: TGTGCCAGCAGCTTAGCCAGGGGCCACTTCGCTGTTAACTATGGCTACACCTTC.